The rows below give T cell receptor beta chains drawn from one sample of a study of spatial heterogeneity in lung cancer. TCRdb processed the 5' RACE reads anew with MiXCR; each CDR3 protein has one entry. The sample has fewer than 100,000 distinct CDR3 sequences, approximately 19% seen once. Sequencing used PBMCs, obtained at follow-up. The source of these receptors is a male donor with early-stage non-small cell lung cancer. The CDR3 runs from the conserved cysteine through the conserved F or W. A D gene is named only where the DNA matches it firmly. Rows give clone size only sometimes, using once, few, many, or a class for an expanded clone.

size	D	V	J	DNA	CDR3
NA	NA	TRBV6-1	TRBJ2-2	TGTGCCAGCAGTGGCCGGGGCACGTACACCGGGGAGCTGTTTTTT	CASSGRGTYTGELFF
NA	TRBD1	TRBV11-2	TRBJ1-2	TGTGCCAGCAGCAATCCGGGACAGGCGTTCTATGGCTACACCTTC	CASSNPGQAFYGYTF
NA	TRBD2	TRBV7-2	TRBJ2-1	TGTGCCAGCAGCATCACAGATCTGCGTGCCAGCGGGAGTAATGAGCAGTTCTTC	CASSITDLRASGSNEQFF
NA	NA	TRBV6-5	TRBJ2-6	TGTGCCAGCAGCTTAGACACCTCTGGGGCCAACGTCCTGACTTTC	CASSLDTSGANVLTF
NA	NA	TRBV6-1	TRBJ1-1	TGTGCCAGCAGTGATTTCGGGAAGCAGAACACTGAAGCTTTCTTT	CASSDFGKQNTEAFF
few	NA	TRBV7-8	TRBJ2-3	TGTGCCAGCAGCTTAGCGATGGCAGATACGCAGTATTTT	CASSLAMADTQYF
NA	NA	TRBV7-3	TRBJ2-1	TGTGCCAGCAGCTTAGGGGGAATGAGCGATGAGCAGTTCTTC	CASSLGGMSDEQFF
NA	TRBD1	TRBV10-3	TRBJ2-5	TGTGCCATCAGTGGTACAGGGGGCCAAGAGACCCAGTACTTC	CAISGTGGQETQYF
NA	NA	TRBV20-1	TRBJ2-1	TGCAGTGCTATCGCGGGGGCGATTAATGAGCAGTTCTTC	CSAIAGAINEQFF
NA	TRBD1	TRBV24-1	TRBJ2-5	TGTGCCACCAGTGACTTAGGACAGGGAGAGACCCAGTACTTC	CATSDLGQGETQYF
NA	NA	TRBV7-6	TRBJ1-5	TGTGCCAGCAGCTTAGTAGGGGTGGATCAGCCCCAGCATTTT	CASSLVGVDQPQHF
NA	TRBD1	TRBV7-2	TRBJ2-6	TGTGCCAGCAGGACGGGACAGGCCTACTCTGGGGCCAACGTCCTGACTTTC	CASRTGQAYSGANVLTF
few	TRBD1	TRBV6-5	TRBJ2-5	TGTGCCAGCAGACGTACCAGGGGGATTCGCGAGACCCAGTACTTC	CASRRTRGIRETQYF
NA	TRBD1	TRBV27	TRBJ2-1	TGTGCCAGCAGTTCACGGGACAGGGGGTTCAATGAGCAGTTCTTC	CASSSRDRGFNEQFF
NA	NA	TRBV7-8	TRBJ2-7	TGTGCCAGCAGCTTAGTTATACTTCCCTACGAGCAGTACTTC	CASSLVILPYEQYF
many	TRBD1	TRBV12-3/TRBV12-4	TRBJ2-4	TGTGCCAGCAGTTCCCCTGGACAGGGGATAAACATTCAGTACTTC	CASSSPGQGINIQYF
few	NA	TRBV20-1	TRBJ1-4	TGCAGTGCTAGAGATGGGGGCTCTCCTAATGAAAAACTGTTTTTT	CSARDGGSPNEKLFF
NA	NA	TRBV3-1	TRBJ2-1	TGTGCCAGCAGCCAAGAAGCTAGGGGGAATGAGCAGTTCTTC	CASSQEARGNEQFF
NA	NA	TRBV28	TRBJ1-1	TGTGCCAGCAGTGTTGGGGGGGGCACTGAAGCTTTCTTT	CASSVGGGTEAFF
few	NA	TRBV5-4	TRBJ2-4	TGTGCCAGCAGCCGATCATTAAGTGGGAAGAGGATTGGCATTCAGTACTTC	CASSRSLSGKRIGIQYF
NA	NA	TRBV7-9	TRBJ2-2	TGTGCCAGCAGCCAGAGCACCGGGGAGCTGTTTTTT	CASSQSTGELFF
NA	NA	TRBV3-1	TRBJ2-5	TGTGCCAGCAGCCAAGATACGCGGGCCCAGTACTTC	CASSQDTRAQYF
many	TRBD2	TRBV7-9	TRBJ2-7	TGTGCCAGCAGCCCCCCGGGACTAGTCTACGAGCAGTACTTC	CASSPPGLVYEQYF
few	NA	TRBV2	TRBJ2-3	TGTGCCAGCATGAGGGACAACACAGATACGCAGTATTTT	CASMRDNTDTQYF
few	NA	TRBV4-3	TRBJ1-2	TGCGCCAGCAGCCAAGTCGCACAGGGACATGGCTACACCTTC	CASSQVAQGHGYTF
few	TRBD1	TRBV5-1	TRBJ2-3	TGCGCCAGCAGCAGGACAGGGGACGGGGCAGATACGCAGTATTTT	CASSRTGDGADTQYF
NA	NA	TRBV10-1	TRBJ2-2	TGCGCCAGCAGTCCCACGATCACCGGGGAGCTGTTTTTT	CASSPTITGELFF
NA	TRBD1	TRBV29-1	TRBJ2-1	TGCAGCGTTGATTTCGGGACAGGGAGGTGGGATGAGCAGTTCTTC	CSVDFGTGRWDEQFF
many	NA	TRBV20-1	TRBJ1-1	TGCAGTGCTAGAGATTCAGGCAGGGGTGGCACTGAAGCTTTCTTT	CSARDSGRGGTEAFF
NA	NA	TRBV7-3	TRBJ2-2	TGTGCCAGCAGAACTGAGGGAGGGGAGCTGTTTTTT	CASRTEGGELFF
NA	NA	TRBV24-1	TRBJ1-1	TGTGCCACCAGTGCGGGGGGAATGAACACTGAAGCTTTCTTT	CATSAGGMNTEAFF
NA	TRBD1	TRBV7-9	TRBJ2-3	TGTGCCAGCAGCCCGACAGGGAACCTAGCTACAGATACGCAGTATTTT	CASSPTGNLATDTQYF
few	TRBD2	TRBV20-1	TRBJ2-5	TGCAGTGCTAGTGGGCGGGGGGAAGTTAAGACCCAGTACTTC	CSASGRGEVKTQYF
few	NA	TRBV2	TRBJ1-6	TGTGCCAGCAGTGGGGCATCCTATAATTCACCCCTCCACTTT	CASSGASYNSPLHF
NA	NA	TRBV2	TRBJ1-3	TGTGCCAGCAGTGATGTTACGAGCTCTGGAAACACCATATATTTT	CASSDVTSSGNTIYF
NA	NA	TRBV29-1	TRBJ2-3	TGCAGCGCCGCCAGGAGTACTGCTGGCACAGATACGCAGTATTTT	CSAARSTAGTDTQYF
NA	TRBD2	TRBV9	TRBJ2-3	TGTGCCAGCAGTCCAGCGGGGGCCCCTTCAGATACGCAGTATTTT	CASSPAGAPSDTQYF
few	NA	TRBV7-8	TRBJ2-3	TGTGCCAGCAGCCCCTCCGCTACTAGCACAGATACGCAGTATTTT	CASSPSATSTDTQYF
NA	NA	TRBV10-1	TRBJ2-2	TGCGCCAGCAGGCGGGTACCGAACACCGGGGAGCTGTTTTTT	CASRRVPNTGELFF
once	NA	TRBV3-1	TRBJ1-1	TGTGCCAGCAGCCAGGGGGTGGGGACTGAAGCTTTCTTT	CASSQGVGTEAFF
few	NA	TRBV7-3	TRBJ1-6	TGTGCCAGCAGCTTAAGGGCAGGGGCCGGTTCACCCCTCCACTTT	CASSLRAGAGSPLHF
NA	TRBD1	TRBV7-9	TRBJ1-6	TGTGCCAGCAGCTATCAGGGGGCGAGCTCACCCCTCCACTTT	CASSYQGASSPLHF
few	NA	TRBV5-5	TRBJ2-7	TGTGCCAGCAGCTTGAAAGCCGATTCTAGCCAGCAGTACTTC	CASSLKADSSQQYF
NA	NA	TRBV20-1	TRBJ1-1	TGCAGTGCTAGGGTTGCCACTGAAGCTTTCTTT	CSARVATEAFF
NA	NA	TRBV10-3	TRBJ1-5	TGTGCCATCAGTGAAAGGGACGCCAGTCAGCCCCAGCATTTT	CAISERDASQPQHF
NA	NA	TRBV5-1	TRBJ2-1	TGCGCCAGCAGCTTGGGCGGCGGGACGACCTACAATGAGCAGTTCTTC	CASSLGGGTTYNEQFF
NA	NA	TRBV21-1	TRBJ2-2	TGTGCCAGCAGCGCGTCAACAGGTCTGGGAACCGGGGAGCTGTTTTTT	CASSASTGLGTGELFF
NA	TRBD1	TRBV12-3/TRBV12-4	TRBJ1-1	TGTGCCAGCAGTCCGAGACAGGGGTTGTCTGAAGCTTTCTTT	CASSPRQGLSEAFF
NA	TRBD1	TRBV19	TRBJ1-5	TGTGCCAGTAGTATCGGTCATCGACAGGGAAACAATCAGCCCCAGCATTTT	CASSIGHRQGNNQPQHF
NA	NA	TRBV5-6	TRBJ1-1	TGTGCCAGCAGCACCAGAGTGGTCTCAAACACTGAAGCTTTCTTT	CASSTRVVSNTEAFF
few	TRBD2	TRBV2	TRBJ2-7	TGTGCCAGCAGTGAAGGCGGGGGTCCCTTCCACGAGCAGTACTTC	CASSEGGGPFHEQYF
NA	TRBD2	TRBV9	TRBJ2-2	TGTGCCAGCAGCGTAGAAGGACTAGCGGGGGCCCAAAACACCGGGGAGCTGTTTTTT	CASSVEGLAGAQNTGELFF
few	TRBD1	TRBV7-9	TRBJ2-7	TGTGTCAGCAGTCGCGAACGGACAGGGCACCGCGAGCAGTACTTC	CVSSRERTGHREQYF
few	NA	TRBV25-1	TRBJ1-6	TGTGCCAGCAGTGAAGGTATGAGGGTAATCCACTTT	CASSEGMRVIHF
NA	NA	TRBV30	TRBJ2-1	TGTGCCTGGAGTGTGGGTGGCAACAATGAGCAGTTCTTC	CAWSVGGNNEQFF
few	TRBD2	TRBV20-1	TRBJ2-3	TGCAGTGCCCCATCAAGCGGGAGTAGCACAGATACGCAGTATTTT	CSAPSSGSSTDTQYF
few	TRBD2	TRBV7-8	TRBJ2-1	TGTGCCAGCAGCCAAGCGGGAGTGTTCCCCAATGAGCAGTTCTTC	CASSQAGVFPNEQFF
NA	TRBD2	TRBV20-1	TRBJ2-7	TGCAGTGCTAGCGGCGCGGGAGGCTACGAGCAGTACTTC	CSASGAGGYEQYF
NA	NA	TRBV20-1	TRBJ2-5	TGCAGTGCTGTCCGGGACACACAAGAGACCCAGTACTTC	CSAVRDTQETQYF
once	NA	TRBV5-6	TRBJ2-3	TGTGCCAGCAGCTTCCCATGGCAGGGTGACACAGATACGCAGTATTTT	CASSFPWQGDTDTQYF